Described below is a single TCR beta chain sequence and its context. This specimen comes from a study of T-cell memory formation after mild COVID-19. In germline, CDR1 is SGHVS, CDR2 FNYEAQ. Trimming cost V 4 bases and J 8 bases; bases outside gene matches: 4. The CDR3 runs 13 residues. TCRdb re-analysed the 5' RACE reads in MiXCR, keeping a single row per CDR3 protein. The sample lists hundreds of thousands of distinct CDR3 sequences, around 19% seen once, with roughly 20% in the top ten. The gene calls are TRBV7-6 and TRBJ2-3, with 9 bases that match TRBD1. The clonotype originates from a man younger than 35 who had mild COVID-19 (a few samples of this study predate the infection). Cell type and time point are not known. The sample consisted of PBMCs or a T cell subset sorted from them (not recorded which). Here the CDR3 DNA reads TGTGCCAGCAGCTGGCAGACAGGGGGTACGCAGTATTTT. As protein: CASSWQTGGTQYF.